These 26 T cell receptor beta chains came from one sample sequenced in a study of blood T cell repertoires in COVID-19. Generated by immunoSEQ multiplex PCR, the TCRdb table keeps only in-frame clones and is missing some. The sample gives some 100,000 clones, about four fifths of which show up once; more than 5.5% is in the top ten. Source material: peripheral blood. These receptors were collected from a man between 45 and 60 years old with active or convalescent COVID-19.

The chain combines TRBV18 with TRBJ1-3, with no clear D. Trimming stripped 0 bases from V and 3 bases from J, with 15 bases between. The CDR3 loop spans 17 amino acids. Per germline, CDR1 KGHSH and CDR2 LQKENI. Here the CDR3 DNA reads TGTGCCAGCTCACCACCGAACCGAGCCGTCCATGGAAACACCATATATTTT. As protein: CASSPPNRAVHGNTIYF.

The gene calls are TRBV3-1 (or the pseudogene TRBV3-2) and TRBJ1-1; 9 nucleotides line up with TRBD1. CDR3 size: 14 residues. With V trimmed by 4 bases and J by 5 bases, 5 bases remained unmatched. Germline CDR1 and CDR2: LGHDT and YNNKEL (reference sequence). This CDR3 is CASSLPGTGTEAFF. The CDR3 region has the DNA TGTGCCAGCAGCCTGCCCGGGACAGGGACTGAAGCTTTCTTT.

This sequence joins TRBV19 and TRBJ2-3; 12 positions agree with TRBD2. Trimming cost V 5 bases and J 0 bases; bases outside gene matches: 9. This CDR3 contains 18 residues. CDR1 and CDR2 from the germline V gene are LNHDA and SQIVND (reference sequence). The CDR3 here is CASSPSSGGDSSTDTQYF. The CDR3 DNA reads as TGTGCCAGTAGTCCATCTAGCGGGGGGGATAGTAGCACAGATACGCAGTATTTT.

Only a few counts were recorded for this clone. The chain couples TRBV5-4 to TRBJ2-1; D remains unclear. Germline assignment: CDR1 SGHNT and CDR2 YYREEE (reference sequence). This CDR3 region has 16 residues. Trimming pared 2 bases from V and 6 bases from J, leaving 18 bases between. The CDR3 sequence: CASSFPPVAGSNEQFF. CDR3 sequence (DNA): TGTGCCAGCAGCTTCCCCCCTGTGGCAGGTAGCAATGAGCAGTTCTTC.

This rearrangement joins TRBV29-1 to TRBJ2-5; 9 bases match TRBD1. Germline lookup yields CDR1 SQVTM and CDR2 ANQGSEA. CDR3 length: 12 amino acids. With V trimmed by 4 bases and J by 5 bases, 2 bases remained unmatched. The CDR3 loop reads CSVVQGAETQYF. In nucleotides, the CDR3 is TGCAGCGTTGTACAGGGGGCTGAGACCCAGTACTTC.

The rearrangement uses TRBV11-2 and TRBJ2-5; TRBD1 matches at 9 bases. This CDR3 contains 15 residues. J gave up 6 bases and V 2 bases, and 7 bases lay outside the gene matches. Germline values: CDR1 SGHAT, CDR2 FQNNGV. CDR3 in amino acids: CASSLRDREHQTQYF. As DNA, the CDR3 is TGTGCCAGCAGCTTAAGGGACAGGGAGCACCAGACCCAGTACTTC.

The V and J genes are TRBV9 and TRBJ2-6; a possible D gene is TRBD1 (6 bases). Germline V gene sequence: CDR1 SGDLS, CDR2 YYNGEE. This CDR3 region has 18 residues. V lost 4 bases and J lost 2, with 19 bases in between. In nucleotides, the CDR3 is TGTGCCAGCAGCTTAAGACAGGATACCCTACCTGGGGCCAACGTCCTGACTTTC. It is translated as CASSLRQDTLPGANVLTF.

As for this clone: Other nucleotide sequences from this sample produce the same CDR3. The rearrangement links TRBV10-1 to TRBJ1-4; the D is unclear. CDR1 and CDR2 from the germline V gene are WNHNN and SYGVQD (reference sequence). The CDR3 contains 13 residues. Deletions cut 2 bases from V and 5 bases from J, with 6 bases between. CDR3 amino acids: CASSEGQNEKLFF. CDR3 DNA sequence: TGCGCCAGCAGTGAGGGCCAGAATGAAAAACTGTTTTTT.

The chain combines TRBV11-2 with TRBJ2-3; perhaps TRBD2 as D (6 bases). The germline V gene encodes CDR1 SGHAT and CDR2 FQNNGV. Trimming took off 6 bases at V and 2 bases at J, with 15 bases between the two ends. The CDR3 loop spans 15 amino acids. CDR3 DNA: TGTGCCAGCAGGGACTTAAGGGGACTCACAGATACGCAGTATTTT. Amino acid sequence: CASRDLRGLTDTQYF.

The chain recombines TRBV7-9 with TRBJ2-1, with a weak D call TRBD2 (5 bases). The V end was cut by 8 bases, the J end by 5 bases, with 13 bases between. Germline V CDR1 and CDR2: SEHNR, FQNEAQ (reference sequence). The CDR3 contains 13 residues. The CDR3 DNA follows: TGTGCCAGCCCCGGGGTCAACGACAATGAGCAGTTCTTC. It is translated as CASPGVNDNEQFF. Looking up the rest from reference TRBV7-9 and TRBJ2-1 gives the full variable domain: DTGVSQNPRHKITKRGQNVTFRCDPISEHNRLYWYRQTLGQGPEFLTYFQNEAQLEKSRLLSDRFSAERPKGSFSTLEIQRTEQGDSAMYLCASPGVNDNEQFFGPGTRLTVL.

This clone was counted only a few times. The CDR3: CAISEVMGDTRHSSGNTIYF. The CDR3 nucleotides are TGTGCCATCAGTGAGGTAATGGGGGACACCCGCCATTCCTCTGGAAACACCATATATTTT. The chain employs TRBV10-3 and TRBJ1-3; TRBD1 might be the D (6 bases). Germline CDR1 ENHRY, CDR2 SYGVKD. V lost 2 bases and J 0 bases, leaving 23 bases between the germline ends. The CDR3 sequence is 20 residues long.

The chain has TRBV18 and TRBJ1-2, with TRBD1 identical over 8 bases. This CDR3 is 15 amino acids long. Trimming removed 6 bases from V and 4 bases from J; junction bases left unmatched: 10. Germline V gene lookup returns CDR1 KGHSH and CDR2 LQKENI. CDR3 sequence reads: CASSPGTGGFYGYTF. The CDR3, as DNA: TGTGCCAGCTCGCCCGGGACAGGAGGCTTCTATGGCTACACCTTC.

The chain has TRBV12-3 or TRBV12-4 and TRBJ1-1; 9 bases are shared with TRBD1. V was clipped by 4 bases and J by 3 bases; unmatched bases: 0. CDR3 length equals 13 residues. CDR3 coding DNA: TGTGCCAGCAGTTGGGACAGGGACACTGAAGCTTTCTTT. Translation gives CASSWDRDTEAFF.

The CDR3: CASTLLYEQYV. CDR3 bases: TGTGCCAGCACCCTCCTGTACGAGCAGTACGTC. The chain has TRBV6-5 and TRBJ2-7; D not resolved. CDR1 MNHEY and CDR2 SVGAGI come from the germline V gene. CDR3 length equals 11 residues. The V end was cut by 7 bases, the J end by 4 bases, with 8 bases between.

V and J are TRBV4-2 and TRBJ2-7; 10 nucleotides line up with TRBD2. Germline loops: CDR1 LGHNA, CDR2 YNFKEQ. This CDR3 spans 13 amino acids. V gave up 6 bases and J gave up 7 bases; unmatched junction bases: 6. The DNA for the CDR3 is TGTGCCAGCAGGAGCGGGGGGGCGGGTGAGCAGTACTTC. Its translation: CASRSGGAGEQYF.

The rearrangement uses TRBV27 and TRBJ1-1, with 8 bases identical to TRBD1. The CDR3 totals 16 residues. V shed 4 bases, J shed 5 bases, and the junction held 12 bases outside the gene matches. The germline CDR1 and CDR2 sequences are MNHEY and SMNVEV (reference sequence). Here the CDR3 DNA reads TGTGCCAGCAGTTCCCCCGGCAGGGGGCCCAATACTGAAGCTTTCTTT. This sequence encodes CASSSPGRGPNTEAFF.

The chain couples TRBV29-1 to TRBJ1-4; D possibly corresponds to TRBD1 (5 bases). Trimming removed 4 bases at V and 8 bases at J, with 11 bases between. There are 12 residues in the CDR3. Germline V lookup: CDR1 SQVTM, CDR2 ANQGSEA. This CDR3 reads CSVGREGEKLFF. CDR3 in DNA: TGCAGCGTTGGCAGGGAGGGCGAAAAACTGTTTTTT.

The CDR3 sequence: CASRSGGSGNTIYF. In DNA form, the CDR3 reads TGTGCCAGTAGATCAGGGGGCTCTGGAAACACCATATATTTT. The chain carries TRBV19 and TRBJ1-3; 7 bases match TRBD1. Germline values: CDR1 LNHDA, CDR2 SQIVND (reference sequence). This CDR3 comprises 14 residues. V lost 6 bases, J lost 0 bases, and 2 bases stayed unmatched.

V is TRBV6-2 or TRBV6-3 and J is TRBJ1-5; 8 nucleotides agree with TRBD1. The V gene end was trimmed by 0 bases and the J gene end by 9 bases; junction bases not matched to a gene: 7. The germline gives CDR1 MNHEY, CDR2 SVGEGT. CDR3 size: 15 residues. CDR3 nucleotides: TGTGCCAGCAGTTACTCGGGGACAGGTAGTCCGCCCCAGCATTTT. It translates to CASSYSGTGSPPQHF.

This chain links TRBV18 with TRBJ2-3; unclear D gene. The CDR3 spans 16 residues. Trimming pared 0 bases from V and 4 bases from J, leaving 14 bases between. Germline CDR1 is KGHSH and CDR2 is LQKENI. The CDR3, as DNA: TGTGCCAGCTCACCACCGGTACGCGAACGAGCAGATACGCAGTATTTT. It is translated as CASSPPVRERADTQYF.

J is TRBJ1-5 and V is TRBV18, with 9 bases matching TRBD1. Looked up from germline, CDR1 is KGHSH and CDR2 is LQKENI. Germline trimming cut 0 bases from V and 7 bases from J; bases unmatched to any gene: 4. This CDR3 has 15 residues. CDR3 sequence: CASSPPGQGGQPQHF. The CDR3 DNA reads TGTGCCAGCTCACCACCGGGACAGGGAGGCCAGCCCCAGCATTTT.

This chain links TRBV2 with TRBJ1-2, with D maybe TRBD1 (5 bases). The length of the CDR3 is 10 residues. Looked up from germline, CDR1 is SNHLY and CDR2 is FYNNEI. The V end lost 7 bases, the J end lost 14 bases, and 14 bases lay between the germline ends. The CDR3 region is CASTLLGGTF. DNA of the CDR3: TGTGCCAGCACCCTCCTCGGGGGGACCTTC.

This sequence joins TRBV5-6 and TRBJ2-1; D is possibly TRBD2 (6 bases). The CDR3 is 13 amino acids. The V end was cut by 4 bases, the J end by 6 bases, with 11 bases between. The germline CDR1 and CDR2 sequences are SGHDT and YYEEEE. CDR3 sequence reads: CASSQISGNEQFF. Here the CDR3 DNA reads TGTGCCAGCAGCCAAATTAGCGGCAATGAGCAGTTCTTC.

This clone was seen a handful of times. V is TRBV6-6 and J is TRBJ2-1, with 11 bases matching TRBD2. This CDR3 is built from 15 residues. The V gene end was trimmed by 8 bases and the J gene end by 9 bases; junction bases not matched to a gene: 12. Germline loops: CDR1 MNHNY, CDR2 SVGAGI (reference sequence). DNA of the CDR3: TGTGCCAGCCGAAGGCCCGATAGCGGGGGGGCTGAGCAGTTCTTC. Translation gives CASRRPDSGGAEQFF.

The chain is built from TRBV9 and TRBJ1-1; D is unresolved. Trimming left V 4 bases short and J 0 bases short, with 13 bases between. CDR3 length: 15 residues. Per the germline V gene, CDR1 is SGDLS and CDR2 is YYNGEE. The CDR3: CASSPSGTMNTEAFF. As DNA, the CDR3 is TGTGCCAGCAGCCCTAGTGGAACCATGAACACTGAAGCTTTCTTT.

The rearrangement uses TRBV5-6 and TRBJ2-1, with TRBD2 identical over 8 bases. CDR3 length equals 16 residues. V dropped 4 bases and J dropped 3; count of bases not matched to a gene: 9. Germline CDR1 reads SGHDT; CDR2 reads YYEEEE. The CDR3 sequence is CASSTKTSANYNEQFF. In nucleotides, the CDR3 is TGTGCCAGCAGCACTAAGACTAGCGCGAACTACAATGAGCAGTTCTTC.